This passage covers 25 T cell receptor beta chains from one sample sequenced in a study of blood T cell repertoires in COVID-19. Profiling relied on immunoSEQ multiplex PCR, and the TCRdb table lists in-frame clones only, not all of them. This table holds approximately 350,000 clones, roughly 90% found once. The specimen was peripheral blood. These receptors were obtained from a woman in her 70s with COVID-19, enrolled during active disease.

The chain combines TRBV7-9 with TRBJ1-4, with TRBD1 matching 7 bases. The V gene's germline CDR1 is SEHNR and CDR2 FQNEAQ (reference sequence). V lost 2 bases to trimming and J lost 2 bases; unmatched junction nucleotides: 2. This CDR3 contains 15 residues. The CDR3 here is CASSLNRGTNEKLFF. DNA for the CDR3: TGTGCCAGCAGCTTAAACAGGGGTACTAATGAAAAACTGTTTTTT.

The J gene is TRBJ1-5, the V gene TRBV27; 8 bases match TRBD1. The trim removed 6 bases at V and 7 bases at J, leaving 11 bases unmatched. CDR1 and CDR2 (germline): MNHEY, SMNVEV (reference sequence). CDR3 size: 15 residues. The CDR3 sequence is CASRATGGIGQPQHF. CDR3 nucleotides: TGTGCCAGCAGGGCTACAGGGGGGATAGGGCAGCCCCAGCATTTT.

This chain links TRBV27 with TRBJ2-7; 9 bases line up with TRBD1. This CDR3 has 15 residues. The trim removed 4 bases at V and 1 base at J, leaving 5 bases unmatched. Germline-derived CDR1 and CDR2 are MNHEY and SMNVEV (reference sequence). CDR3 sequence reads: CASSSPGQGSYEQYF. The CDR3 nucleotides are TGTGCCAGCAGTTCCCCGGGACAGGGTTCCTACGAGCAGTACTTC.

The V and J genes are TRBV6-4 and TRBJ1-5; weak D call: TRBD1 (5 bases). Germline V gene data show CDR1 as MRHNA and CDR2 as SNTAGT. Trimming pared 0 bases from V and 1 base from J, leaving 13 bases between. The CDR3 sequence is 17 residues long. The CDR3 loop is CASSDSWWWGSNQPQHF. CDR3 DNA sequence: TGTGCCAGCAGTGACTCTTGGTGGTGGGGCAGCAATCAGCCCCAGCATTTT.

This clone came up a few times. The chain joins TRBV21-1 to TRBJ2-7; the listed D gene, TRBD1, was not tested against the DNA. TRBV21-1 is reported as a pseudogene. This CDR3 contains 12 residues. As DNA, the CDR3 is TGTGCCAGCTCCAGGGGGCCTTACGAGCAGTACTTC. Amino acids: CASSRGPYEQYF.

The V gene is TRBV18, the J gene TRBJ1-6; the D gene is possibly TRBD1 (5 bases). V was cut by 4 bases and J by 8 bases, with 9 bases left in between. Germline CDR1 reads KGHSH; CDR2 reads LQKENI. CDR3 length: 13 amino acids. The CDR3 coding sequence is TGTGCCAGCTCACGGGGGGTGGATTCACCCCTCCACTTT. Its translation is CASSRGVDSPLHF.

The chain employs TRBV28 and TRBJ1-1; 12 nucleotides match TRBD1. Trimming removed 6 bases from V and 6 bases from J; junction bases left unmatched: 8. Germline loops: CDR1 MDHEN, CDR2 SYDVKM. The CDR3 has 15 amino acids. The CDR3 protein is CASRGGTGGKPEAFF. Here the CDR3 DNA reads TGTGCCAGCAGGGGTGGGACAGGGGGCAAGCCTGAAGCTTTCTTT.

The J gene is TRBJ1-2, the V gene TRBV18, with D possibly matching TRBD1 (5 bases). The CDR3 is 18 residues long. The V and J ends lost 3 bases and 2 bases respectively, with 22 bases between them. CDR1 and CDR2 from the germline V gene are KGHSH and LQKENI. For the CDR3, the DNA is TGTGCCAGCTCACCCGTGGTGGGGCCTCTGGAAGCGAACTATGGCTACACCTTC. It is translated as CASSPVVGPLEANYGYTF. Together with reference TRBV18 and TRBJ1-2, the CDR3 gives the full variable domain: NAGVMQNPRHLVRRRGQEARLRCSPMKGHSHVYWYRQLPEEGLKFMVYLQKENIIDESGMPKERFSAEFPKEGPSILRIQQVVRGDSAAYFCASSPVVGPLEANYGYTFGSGTRLTVV.

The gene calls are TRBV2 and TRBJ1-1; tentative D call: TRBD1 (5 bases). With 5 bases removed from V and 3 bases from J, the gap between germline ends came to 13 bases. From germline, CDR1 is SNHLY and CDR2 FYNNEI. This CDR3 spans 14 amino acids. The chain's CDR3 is CASSLVGGDTEAFF. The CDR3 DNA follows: TGTGCCAGCAGTCTCGTGGGGGGGGACACTGAAGCTTTCTTT.

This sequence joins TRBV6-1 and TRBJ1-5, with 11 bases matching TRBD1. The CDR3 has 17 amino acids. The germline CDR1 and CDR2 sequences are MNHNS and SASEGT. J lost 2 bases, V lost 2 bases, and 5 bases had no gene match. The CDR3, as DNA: TGTGCCAGCAGTGAAAGGACAGGGGGCATGGGCAATCAGCCCCAGCATTTT. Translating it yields CASSERTGGMGNQPQHF.

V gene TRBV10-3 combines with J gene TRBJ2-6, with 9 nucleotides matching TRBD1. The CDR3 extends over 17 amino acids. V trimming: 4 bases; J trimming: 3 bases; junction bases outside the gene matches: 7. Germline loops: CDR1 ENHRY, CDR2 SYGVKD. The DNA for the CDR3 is TGTGCCATCAGTGGCTGGGACAGGGTAGGTGGGGCCAACGTCCTGACTTTC. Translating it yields CAISGWDRVGGANVLTF.

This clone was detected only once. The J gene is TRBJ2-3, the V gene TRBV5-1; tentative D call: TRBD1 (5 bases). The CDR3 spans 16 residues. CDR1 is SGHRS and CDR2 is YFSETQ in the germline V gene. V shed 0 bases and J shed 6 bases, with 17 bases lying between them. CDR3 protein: CASSLDGQGIGDTQYF. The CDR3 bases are TGCGCCAGCAGCTTGGATGGGCAGGGAATTGGGGATACGCAGTATTTT. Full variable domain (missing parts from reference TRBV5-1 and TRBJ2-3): KAGVTQTPRYLIKTRGQQVTLSCSPISGHRSVSWYQQTPGQGLQFLFEYFSETQRNKGNFPGRFSGRQFSNSRSEMNVSTLELGDSALYLCASSLDGQGIGDTQYFGPGTRLTVL.

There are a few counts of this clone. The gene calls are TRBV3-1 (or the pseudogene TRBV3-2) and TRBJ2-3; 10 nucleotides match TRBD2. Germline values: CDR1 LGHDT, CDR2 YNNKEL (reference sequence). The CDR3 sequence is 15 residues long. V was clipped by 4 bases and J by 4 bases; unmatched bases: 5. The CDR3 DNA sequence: TGTGCCAGCAGCCGCGCTAGCGGGGGTTCAGATACGCAGTATTTT. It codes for CASSRASGGSDTQYF.

CDR3: CASSRPRQGYGYTF. CDR3 bases: TGTGCCAGCAGTCGTCCCCGACAGGGGTATGGCTACACCTTC. The chain has TRBV6-4 and TRBJ1-2; TRBD1 aligns across 8 bases. Germline V CDR1 and CDR2: MRHNA, SNTAGT. The CDR3 runs to 14 residues. V gave up 5 bases and J gave up 5 bases; unmatched junction bases: 7.

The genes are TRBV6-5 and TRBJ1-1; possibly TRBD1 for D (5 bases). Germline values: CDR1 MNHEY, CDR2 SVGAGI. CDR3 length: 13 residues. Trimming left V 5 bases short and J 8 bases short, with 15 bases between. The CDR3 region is CASSNGRGWEAFF. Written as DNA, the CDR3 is TGTGCCAGCAGTAATGGGAGGGGTTGGGAAGCTTTCTTT.

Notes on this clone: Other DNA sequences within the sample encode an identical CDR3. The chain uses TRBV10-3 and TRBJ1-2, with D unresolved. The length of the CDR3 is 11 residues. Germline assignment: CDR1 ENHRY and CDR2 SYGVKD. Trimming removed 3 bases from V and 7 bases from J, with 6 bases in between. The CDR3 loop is CAISESGGYTF. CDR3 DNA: TGTGCCATCAGTGAATCAGGTGGCTACACCTTC.

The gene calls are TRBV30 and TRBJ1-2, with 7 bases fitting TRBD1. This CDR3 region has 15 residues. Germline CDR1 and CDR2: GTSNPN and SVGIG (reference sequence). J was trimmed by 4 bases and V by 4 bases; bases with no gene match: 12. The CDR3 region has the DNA TGTGCCTGGACCTCATACGGGACAGCCGCCTATGGCTACACCTTC. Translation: CAWTSYGTAAYGYTF.

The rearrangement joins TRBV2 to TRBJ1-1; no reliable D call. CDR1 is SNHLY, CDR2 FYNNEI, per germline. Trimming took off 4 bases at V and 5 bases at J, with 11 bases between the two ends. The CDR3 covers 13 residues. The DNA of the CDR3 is TGTGCCAGCAGTGTCGGGGAAGGGACTGAAGCTTTCTTT. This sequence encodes CASSVGEGTEAFF.

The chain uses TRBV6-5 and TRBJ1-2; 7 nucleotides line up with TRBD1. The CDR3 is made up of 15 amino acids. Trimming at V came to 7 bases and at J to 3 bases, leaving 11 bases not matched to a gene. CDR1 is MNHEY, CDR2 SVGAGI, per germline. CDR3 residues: CASKDPGTVYYGYTF. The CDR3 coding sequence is TGTGCCAGCAAGGATCCTGGGACAGTCTACTATGGCTACACCTTC.

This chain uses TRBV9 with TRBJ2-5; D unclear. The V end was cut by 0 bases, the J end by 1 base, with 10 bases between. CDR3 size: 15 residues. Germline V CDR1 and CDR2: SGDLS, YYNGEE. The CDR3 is CASSVELGSQETQYF. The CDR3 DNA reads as TGTGCCAGCAGCGTAGAGCTTGGTAGCCAAGAGACCCAGTACTTC.

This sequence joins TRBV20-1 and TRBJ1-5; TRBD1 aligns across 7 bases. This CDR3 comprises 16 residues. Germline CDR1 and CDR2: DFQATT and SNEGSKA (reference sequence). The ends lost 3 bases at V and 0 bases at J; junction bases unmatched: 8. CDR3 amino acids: CSASTRGVYSNQPQHF. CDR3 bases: TGCAGTGCTAGTACCAGGGGGGTATATAGCAATCAGCCCCAGCATTTT.

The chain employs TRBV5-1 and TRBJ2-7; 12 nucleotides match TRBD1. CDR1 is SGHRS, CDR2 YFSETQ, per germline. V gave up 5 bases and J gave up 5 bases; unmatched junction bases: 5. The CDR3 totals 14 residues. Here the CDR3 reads CASSEGTGGNEQYF. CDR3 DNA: TGCGCCAGCAGTGAGGGGACAGGGGGCAACGAGCAGTACTTC.

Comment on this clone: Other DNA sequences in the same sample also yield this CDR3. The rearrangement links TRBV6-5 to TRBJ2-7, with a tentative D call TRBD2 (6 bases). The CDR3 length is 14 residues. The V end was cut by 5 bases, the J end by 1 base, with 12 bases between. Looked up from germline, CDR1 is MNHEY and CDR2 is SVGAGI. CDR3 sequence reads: CASSRTGTSYEQYF. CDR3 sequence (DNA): TGTGCCAGCAGTCGAACCGGGACTTCCTACGAGCAGTACTTC.

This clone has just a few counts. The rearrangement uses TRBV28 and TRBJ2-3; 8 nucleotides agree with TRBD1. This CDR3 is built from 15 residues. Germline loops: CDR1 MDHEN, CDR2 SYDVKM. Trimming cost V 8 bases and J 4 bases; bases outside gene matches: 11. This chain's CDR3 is CASLLDRGIADTQYF. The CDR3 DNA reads TGTGCCAGCCTCCTTGACAGGGGTATTGCAGATACGCAGTATTTT.

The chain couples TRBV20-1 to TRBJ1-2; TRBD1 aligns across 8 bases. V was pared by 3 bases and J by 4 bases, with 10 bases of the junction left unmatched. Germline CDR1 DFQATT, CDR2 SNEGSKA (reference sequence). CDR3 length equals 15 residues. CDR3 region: CSASSSDRVAYGYTF. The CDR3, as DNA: TGCAGTGCTAGTTCTTCGGACAGGGTGGCCTATGGCTACACCTTC.